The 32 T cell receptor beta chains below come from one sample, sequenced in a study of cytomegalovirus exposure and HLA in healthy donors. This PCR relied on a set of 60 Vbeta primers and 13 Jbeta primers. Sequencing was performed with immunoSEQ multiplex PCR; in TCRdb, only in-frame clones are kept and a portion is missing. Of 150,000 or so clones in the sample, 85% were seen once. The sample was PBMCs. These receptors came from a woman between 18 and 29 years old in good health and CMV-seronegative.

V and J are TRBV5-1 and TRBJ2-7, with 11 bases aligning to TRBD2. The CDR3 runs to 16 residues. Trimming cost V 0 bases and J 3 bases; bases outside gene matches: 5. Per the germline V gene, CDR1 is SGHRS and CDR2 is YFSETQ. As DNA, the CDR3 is TGCGCCAGCAGCTTGGGGGGACTAGCGGTGGTCTACGAGCAGTACTTC. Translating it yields CASSLGGLAVVYEQYF. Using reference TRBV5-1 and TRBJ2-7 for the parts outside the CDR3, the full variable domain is KAGVTQTPRYLIKTRGQQVTLSCSPISGHRSVSWYQQTPGQGLQFLFEYFSETQRNKGNFPGRFSGRQFSNSRSEMNVSTLELGDSALYLCASSLGGLAVVYEQYFGPGTRLTVT.

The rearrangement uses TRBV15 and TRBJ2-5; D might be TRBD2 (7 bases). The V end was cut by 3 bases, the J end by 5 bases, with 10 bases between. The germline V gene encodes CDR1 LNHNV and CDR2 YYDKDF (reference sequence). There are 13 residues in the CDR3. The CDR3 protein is CATSRGRGETQYF. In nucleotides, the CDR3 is TGTGCCACCAGCAGGGGGAGGGGGGAGACCCAGTACTTC.

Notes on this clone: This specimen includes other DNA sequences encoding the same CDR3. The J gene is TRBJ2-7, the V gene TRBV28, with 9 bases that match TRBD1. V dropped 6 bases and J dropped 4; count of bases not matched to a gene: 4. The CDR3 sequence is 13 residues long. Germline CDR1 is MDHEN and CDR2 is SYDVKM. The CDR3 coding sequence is TGTGCCAGCAGCCTGGGACAGGGATACGAGCAGTACTTC. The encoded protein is CASSLGQGYEQYF. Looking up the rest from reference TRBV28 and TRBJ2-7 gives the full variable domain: DVKVTQSSRYLVKRTGEKVFLECVQDMDHENMFWYRQDPGLGLRLIYFSYDVKMKEKGDIPEGYSVSREKKERFSLILESASTNQTSMYLCASSLGQGYEQYFGPGTRLTVT.

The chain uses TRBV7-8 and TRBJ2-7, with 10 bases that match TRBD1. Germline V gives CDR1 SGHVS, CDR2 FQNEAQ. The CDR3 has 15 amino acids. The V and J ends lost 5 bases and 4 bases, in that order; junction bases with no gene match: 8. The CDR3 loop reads CASSRRDRGLYEQYF. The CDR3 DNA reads TGTGCCAGCAGCCGCCGGGACAGGGGATTATACGAGCAGTACTTC.

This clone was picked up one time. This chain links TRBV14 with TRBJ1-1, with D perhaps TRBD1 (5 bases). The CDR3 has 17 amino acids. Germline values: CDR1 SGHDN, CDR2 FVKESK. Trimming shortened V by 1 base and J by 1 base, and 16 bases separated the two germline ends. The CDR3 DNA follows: TGTGCCAGCAGCCAAGGTCATGGGGCTTCAACGAACACTGAAGCTTTCTTT. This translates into CASSQGHGASTNTEAFF.

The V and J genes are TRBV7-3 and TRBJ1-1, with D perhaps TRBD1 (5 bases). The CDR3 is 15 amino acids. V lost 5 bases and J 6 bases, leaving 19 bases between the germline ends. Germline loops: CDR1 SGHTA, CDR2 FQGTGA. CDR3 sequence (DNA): TGTGCCAGCAGCCGCTCGGGGGGACTTTTCGCTGAAGCTTTCTTT. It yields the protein CASSRSGGLFAEAFF. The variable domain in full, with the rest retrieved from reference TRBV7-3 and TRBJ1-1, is GAGVSQTPSNKVTEKGKYVELRCDPISGHTALYWYRQSLGQGPEFLIYFQGTGAADDSGLPNDRFFAVRPEGSVSTLKIQRTERGDSAVYLCASSRSGGLFAEAFFGQGTRLTVV.

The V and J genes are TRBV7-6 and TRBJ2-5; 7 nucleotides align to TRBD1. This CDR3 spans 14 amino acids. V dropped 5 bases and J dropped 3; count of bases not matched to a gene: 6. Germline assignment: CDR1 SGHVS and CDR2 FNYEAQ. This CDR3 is CASSRGTVKETQYF. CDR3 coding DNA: TGTGCCAGCAGCCGAGGGACAGTCAAAGAGACCCAGTACTTC.

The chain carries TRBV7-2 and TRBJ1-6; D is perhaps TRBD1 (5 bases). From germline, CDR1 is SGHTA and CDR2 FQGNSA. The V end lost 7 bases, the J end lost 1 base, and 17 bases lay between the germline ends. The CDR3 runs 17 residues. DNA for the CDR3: TGTGCCAGCACCCCCGCCGGCAGGGTGTCCTATAATTCACCCCTCCACTTT. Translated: CASTPAGRVSYNSPLHF. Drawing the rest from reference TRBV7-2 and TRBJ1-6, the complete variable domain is GAGVSQSPSNKVTEKGKDVELRCDPISGHTALYWYRQSLGQGLEFLIYFQGNSAPDKSGLPSDRFSAERTGGSVSTLTIQRTQQEDSAVYLCASTPAGRVSYNSPLHFGNGTRLTVT.

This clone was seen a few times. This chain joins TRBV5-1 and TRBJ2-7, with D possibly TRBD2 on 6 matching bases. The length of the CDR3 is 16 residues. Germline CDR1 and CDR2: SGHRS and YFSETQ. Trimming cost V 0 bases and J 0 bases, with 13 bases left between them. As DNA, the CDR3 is TGCGCCAGCAGCTTGGATGCGGGGCTCGGCTCCTACGAGCAGTACTTC. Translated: CASSLDAGLGSYEQYF.

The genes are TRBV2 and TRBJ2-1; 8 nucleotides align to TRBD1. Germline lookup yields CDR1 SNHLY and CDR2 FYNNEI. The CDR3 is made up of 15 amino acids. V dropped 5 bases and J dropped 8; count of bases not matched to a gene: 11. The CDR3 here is CASSYPGQVVDEQFF. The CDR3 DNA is TGTGCCAGCAGTTACCCGGGACAGGTGGTCGATGAGCAGTTCTTC.

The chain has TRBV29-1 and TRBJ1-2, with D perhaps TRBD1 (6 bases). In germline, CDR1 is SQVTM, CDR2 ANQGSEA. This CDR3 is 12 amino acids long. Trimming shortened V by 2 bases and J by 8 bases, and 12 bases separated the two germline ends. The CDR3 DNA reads TGCAGCGTTGAAAGGGGGTCGAGCGGCTACACCTTC. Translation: CSVERGSSGYTF.

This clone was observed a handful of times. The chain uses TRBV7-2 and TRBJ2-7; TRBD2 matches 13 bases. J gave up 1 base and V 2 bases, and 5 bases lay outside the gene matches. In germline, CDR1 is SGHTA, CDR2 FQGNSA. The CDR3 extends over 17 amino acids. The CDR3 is CASSLPTSGRPSYEQYF. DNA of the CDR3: TGTGCCAGCAGCTTACCGACTAGCGGGAGGCCATCCTACGAGCAGTACTTC. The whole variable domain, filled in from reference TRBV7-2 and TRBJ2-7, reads GAGVSQSPSNKVTEKGKDVELRCDPISGHTALYWYRQSLGQGLEFLIYFQGNSAPDKSGLPSDRFSAERTGGSVSTLTIQRTQQEDSAVYLCASSLPTSGRPSYEQYFGPGTRLTVT.

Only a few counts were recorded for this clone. The CDR3 DNA sequence: TGCAGCGTTGAGGGATTTAGTGGGGGGGCGGACTATGGCTACACCTTC. It codes for CSVEGFSGGADYGYTF. J is TRBJ1-2 and V is TRBV29-1; D is possibly TRBD1 (6 bases). In germline, CDR1 is SQVTM, CDR2 ANQGSEA. The CDR3 is made up of 16 amino acids. Trimming removed 3 bases at V and 3 bases at J, with 20 bases between.

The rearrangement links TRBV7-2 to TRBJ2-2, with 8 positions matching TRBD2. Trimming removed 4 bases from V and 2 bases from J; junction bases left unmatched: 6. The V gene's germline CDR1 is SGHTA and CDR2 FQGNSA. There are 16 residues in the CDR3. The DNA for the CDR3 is TGTGCCAGCAGCTCCCGAGCGGGGGCTAACACCGGGGAGCTGTTTTTT. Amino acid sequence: CASSSRAGANTGELFF.

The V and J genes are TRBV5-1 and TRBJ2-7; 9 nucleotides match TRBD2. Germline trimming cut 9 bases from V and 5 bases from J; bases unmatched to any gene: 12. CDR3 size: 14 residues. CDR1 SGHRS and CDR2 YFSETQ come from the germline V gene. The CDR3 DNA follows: TGCGCCACCGGGACCGGGACTAGCTATAACGAGCAGTACTTC. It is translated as CATGTGTSYNEQYF.

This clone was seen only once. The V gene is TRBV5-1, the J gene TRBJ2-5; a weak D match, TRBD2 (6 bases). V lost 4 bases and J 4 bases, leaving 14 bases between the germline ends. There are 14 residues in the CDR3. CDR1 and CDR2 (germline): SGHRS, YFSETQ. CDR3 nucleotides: TGCGCCAGCAGCCTGGGGGGAGCCCCAGAGACCCAGTACTTC. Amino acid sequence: CASSLGGAPETQYF. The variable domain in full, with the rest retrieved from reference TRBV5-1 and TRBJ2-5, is KAGVTQTPRYLIKTRGQQVTLSCSPISGHRSVSWYQQTPGQGLQFLFEYFSETQRNKGNFPGRFSGRQFSNSRSEMNVSTLELGDSALYLCASSLGGAPETQYFGPGTRLLVL.

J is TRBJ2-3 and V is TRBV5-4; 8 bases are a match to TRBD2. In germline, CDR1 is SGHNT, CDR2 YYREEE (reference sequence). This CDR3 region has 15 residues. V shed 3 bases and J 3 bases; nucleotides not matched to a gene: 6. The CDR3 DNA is TGTGCCAGCAGCTCCCATAGCGGGGCTACAGATACGCAGTATTTT. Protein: CASSSHSGATDTQYF. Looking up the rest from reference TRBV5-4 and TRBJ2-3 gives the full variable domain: ETGVTQSPTHLIKTRGQQVTLRCSSQSGHNTVSWYQQALGQGPQFIFQYYREEENGRGNFPPRFSGLQFPNYSSELNVNALELDDSALYLCASSSHSGATDTQYFGPGTRLTVL.

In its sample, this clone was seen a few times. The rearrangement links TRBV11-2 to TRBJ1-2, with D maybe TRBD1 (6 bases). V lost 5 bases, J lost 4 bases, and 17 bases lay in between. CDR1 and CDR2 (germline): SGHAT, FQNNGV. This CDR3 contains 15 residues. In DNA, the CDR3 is TGTGCCAGCAGCCCAGACGGGCAGGGGCCCTATGGCTACACCTTC. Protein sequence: CASSPDGQGPYGYTF.

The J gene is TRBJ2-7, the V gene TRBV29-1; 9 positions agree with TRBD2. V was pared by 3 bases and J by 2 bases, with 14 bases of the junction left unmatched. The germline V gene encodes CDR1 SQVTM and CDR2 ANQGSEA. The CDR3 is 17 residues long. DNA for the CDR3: TGCAGCGTTGAGAGGGGGCTCGCTAGCGGGGAACCCTACGAGCAGTACTTC. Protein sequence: CSVERGLASGEPYEQYF.

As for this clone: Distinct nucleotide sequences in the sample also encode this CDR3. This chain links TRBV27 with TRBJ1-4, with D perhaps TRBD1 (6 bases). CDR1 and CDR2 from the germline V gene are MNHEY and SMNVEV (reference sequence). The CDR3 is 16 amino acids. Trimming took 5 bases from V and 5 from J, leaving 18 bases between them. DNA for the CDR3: TGTGCCAGCAGTACGTACCTCGGGACAAACAATGAAAAACTGTTTTTT. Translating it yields CASSTYLGTNNEKLFF.

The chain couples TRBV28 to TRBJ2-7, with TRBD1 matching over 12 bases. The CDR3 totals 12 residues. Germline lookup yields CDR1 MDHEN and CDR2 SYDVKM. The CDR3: CATGTGGLEQYF. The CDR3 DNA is TGTGCAACCGGGACAGGGGGCCTCGAGCAGTACTTC.

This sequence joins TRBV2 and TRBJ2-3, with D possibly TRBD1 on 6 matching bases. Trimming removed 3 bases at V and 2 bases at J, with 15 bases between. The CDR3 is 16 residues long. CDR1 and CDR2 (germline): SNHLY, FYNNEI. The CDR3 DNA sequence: TGTGCCAGCAGTGATGAGGCAGGGGTCCTCACAGATACGCAGTATTTT. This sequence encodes CASSDEAGVLTDTQYF.

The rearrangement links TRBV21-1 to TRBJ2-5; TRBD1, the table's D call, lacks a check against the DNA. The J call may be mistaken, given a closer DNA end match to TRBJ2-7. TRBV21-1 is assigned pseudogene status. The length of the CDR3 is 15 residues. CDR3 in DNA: TGTGCCAGCAGCACGGGACAGGGAGTTCGGTACGAGCAGTACTTC. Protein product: CASSTGQGVRYEQYF.

This CDR3 is CASSLPRGGGTDTQYF. The CDR3 DNA follows: TGTGCCAGCAGCTTACCTCGCGGGGGGGGCACAGATACGCAGTATTTT. The chain carries TRBV7-2 and TRBJ2-3, with 9 bases matching TRBD2. J lost 1 base, V lost 2 bases, and 4 bases had no gene match. The CDR3 is made up of 16 amino acids. Germline CDR1 and CDR2: SGHTA and FQGNSA.

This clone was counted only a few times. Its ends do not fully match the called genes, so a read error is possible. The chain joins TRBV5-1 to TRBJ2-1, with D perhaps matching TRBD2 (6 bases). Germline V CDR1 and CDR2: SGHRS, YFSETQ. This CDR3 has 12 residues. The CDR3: CASSPTLAGGIF. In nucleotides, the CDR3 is TGCGCCAGCAGCCCGACTTTAGCAGGCGGGATCTTC.

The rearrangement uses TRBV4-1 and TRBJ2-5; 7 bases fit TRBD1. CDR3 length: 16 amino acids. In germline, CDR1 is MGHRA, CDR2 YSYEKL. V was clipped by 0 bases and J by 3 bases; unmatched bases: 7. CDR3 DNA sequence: TGCGCCAGCAGCCAAGATCAGGTTGGACAGGAAGAGACCCAGTACTTC. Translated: CASSQDQVGQEETQYF.

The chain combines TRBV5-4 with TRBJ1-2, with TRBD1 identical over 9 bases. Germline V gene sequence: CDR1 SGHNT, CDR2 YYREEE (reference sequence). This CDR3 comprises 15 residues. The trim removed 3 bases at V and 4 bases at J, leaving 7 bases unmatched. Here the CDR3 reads CASSSRTGEAYGYTF. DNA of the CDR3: TGTGCCAGCAGCTCCCGGACAGGGGAGGCCTATGGCTACACCTTC. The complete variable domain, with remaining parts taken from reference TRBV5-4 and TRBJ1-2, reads ETGVTQSPTHLIKTRGQQVTLRCSSQSGHNTVSWYQQALGQGPQFIFQYYREEENGRGNFPPRFSGLQFPNYSSELNVNALELDDSALYLCASSSRTGEAYGYTFGSGTRLTVV.

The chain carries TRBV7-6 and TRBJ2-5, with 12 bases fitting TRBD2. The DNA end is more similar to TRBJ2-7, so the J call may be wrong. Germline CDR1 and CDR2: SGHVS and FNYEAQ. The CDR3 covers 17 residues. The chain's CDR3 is CASSHTGLAGPSYEQYF. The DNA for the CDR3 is TGTGCCAGCAGTCATACGGGACTAGCGGGCCCCTCCTACGAGCAGTACTTC.

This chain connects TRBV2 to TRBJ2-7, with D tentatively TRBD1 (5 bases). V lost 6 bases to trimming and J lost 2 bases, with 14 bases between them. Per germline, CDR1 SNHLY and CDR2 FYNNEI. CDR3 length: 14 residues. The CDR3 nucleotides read TGTGCCAGCAGGCCAGGGCCCAGCGCCTACGAGCAGTACTTC. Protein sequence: CASRPGPSAYEQYF.

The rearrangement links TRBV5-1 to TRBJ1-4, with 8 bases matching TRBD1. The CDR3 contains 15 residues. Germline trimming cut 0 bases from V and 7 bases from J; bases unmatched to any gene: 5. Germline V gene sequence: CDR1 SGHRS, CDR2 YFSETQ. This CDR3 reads CASSLEAGGIEKLFF. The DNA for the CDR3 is TGCGCCAGCAGCTTGGAGGCAGGGGGCATTGAAAAACTGTTTTTT. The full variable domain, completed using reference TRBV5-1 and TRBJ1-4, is KAGVTQTPRYLIKTRGQQVTLSCSPISGHRSVSWYQQTPGQGLQFLFEYFSETQRNKGNFPGRFSGRQFSNSRSEMNVSTLELGDSALYLCASSLEAGGIEKLFFGSGTQLSVL.

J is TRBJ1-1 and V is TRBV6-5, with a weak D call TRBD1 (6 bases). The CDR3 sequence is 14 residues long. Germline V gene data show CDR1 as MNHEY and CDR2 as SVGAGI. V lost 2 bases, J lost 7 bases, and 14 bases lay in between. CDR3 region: CASSYRGHLIEAFF. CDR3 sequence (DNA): TGTGCCAGCAGTTACCGGGGACACTTAATTGAAGCTTTCTTT.

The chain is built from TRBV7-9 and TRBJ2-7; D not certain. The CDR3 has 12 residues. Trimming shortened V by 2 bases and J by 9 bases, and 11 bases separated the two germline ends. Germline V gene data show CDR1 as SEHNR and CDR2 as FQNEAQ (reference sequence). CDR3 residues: CASSLQDLGQYF. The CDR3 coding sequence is TGTGCCAGCAGCTTACAGGATTTAGGGCAGTACTTC.